This is a list of T cell receptor beta chains from one sample in a study of tumor-infiltrating lymphocytes in primary liver carcinoma. TCRdb passed the multiplex PCR reads through MiXCR, listing each CDR3 protein once. The sample contains 95,000 to 150,000 distinct CDR3 sequences, 50% to 70% of which appear only once. Sequences were obtained from liver tumor tissue from sampling region 1. The source of these receptors is a woman aged 60-70 years with primary liver carcinoma and hepatitis B virus infection. The CDR3 runs from the conserved cysteine through the conserved F or W. Fields, in order: D gene, clone size, CDR3 length, J gene, V gene, CDR3 DNA, CDR3 protein. A D gene is named only where the DNA matches it firmly. For some rows the clone size is stated as once, few or many, or as a class when expanded; others skip it.

TRBD1 | many | 15 | TRBJ2-1 | TRBV12-3/TRBV12-4 | TGTGCCAGCAGTTTTCGGACAGGGGGCTCCAATGAGCAGTTCTTC | CASSFRTGGSNEQFF
. | once | 15 | TRBJ2-7 | TRBV28 | TGTGCCAGCACAGGCGAATTAGCGGAATCTGACGAGCAGTACTTC | CASTGELAESDEQYF
TRBD2 | . | 19 | TRBJ2-2 | TRBV11-2 | TGTGACAGCAGCCCCGACCTCGGGACTAACGGGATGGGGACCGGGGAGCTGTTATTT | CDSSPDLGTNGMGTGELLF
TRBD2 | . | 16 | TRBJ2-1 | TRBV7-9 | TGTGCCAGCAGCTTAGGGTCTCTAGCGGGAGCCGATGGGCAGTTCTTC | CASSLGSLAGADGQFF
TRBD2 | . | 15 | TRBJ2-3 | TRBV11-3 | TGTGCCAGCAGCTTAGGACTAGCGGGACTAGGTAGGCAGTATTTC | CASSLGLAGLGRQYF
. | . | 15 | TRBJ2-1 | TRBV11-2 | TGTGCCAGCAGCCTCGAGATTAACCCCTACAATGAGCGGTTCTTC | CASSLEINPYNERFF
. | once | 15 | TRBJ1-5 | TRBV6-5 | TGTGCCAGCAATGAGGGGGGGAATTGCAATCAGCCCCAGCATTTT | CASNEGGNCNQPQHF
TRBD2 | many | 16 | TRBJ2-3 | TRBV29-1 | TGCAGCGTTGCCCGGACTAGCGGGACTAGCACAGATACGCAGTATTTT | CSVARTSGTSTDTQYF
. | . | 14 | TRBJ1-6 | TRBV6-1 | TGTACCGGCAGCGAAGGGGCCGATAATTCACCCCTCCACTTT | CTGSEGADNSPLHF
. | few | 18 | TRBJ2-1 | TRBV5-5 | TGTGCCAGCAGGTCGGGTTGGGGCACCGATCTAGGGATCAATGAGCAGTTCTTC | CASRSGWGTDLGINEQFF
. | many | 11 | TRBJ1-2 | TRBV11-2 | TGTGCCAGCAGCTTCGCCTATGGCTACACCTTC | CASSFAYGYTF
TRBD1 | few | 14 | TRBJ2-7 | TRBV28 | TGTGCCAGCAGTTTCAGGACAGGGGTCGACGAGCAGTACTTC | CASSFRTGVDEQYF
TRBD1 | many | 13 | TRBJ1-1 | TRBV28 | TGTGCCAGCAGCCCGGGACAGGACATTGAAGCTTTCTTT | CASSPGQDIEAFF
. | . | 15 | TRBJ2-2 | TRBV11-2 | TGTGTCAGCAGCTTAGATGTTTGGGCGGCTGGGAAGCTGTTTTTT | CVSSLDVWAAGKLFF
TRBD2 | . | 17 | TRBJ2-1 | TRBV11-3 | TGTGACGACAGCTTAGGACGGGGGGGGGAGAGTGGTGATGAGCAGTTCTTC | CDDSLGRGGESGDEQFF
TRBD2 | many | 14 | TRBJ2-3 | TRBV12-3/TRBV12-4 | TGTGCCAGCAGAAGACTAGCGGACACAGATACGCAGTATTTT | CASRRLADTDTQYF
. | . | 15 | TRBJ1-2 | TRBV30 | TGTGCCTGGAGCCCCGAGACAGCCTTTTTCTATGGCTACACCTTC | CAWSPETAFFYGYTF